This TCR beta chain appears in the sequencing data of a study of cytomegalovirus exposure and HLA in healthy donors. CDR1 is MNHEY, CDR2 SMNVEV, per germline (reference sequence). Germline trimming cut 5 bases from V and 3 bases from J; bases unmatched to any gene: 12. The CDR3 has 17 residues. With 60 Vbeta and 13 Jbeta primers, the PCR was carried out. The protocol was immunoSEQ multiplex PCR, while the TCRdb copy is restricted to in-frame clones and leaves out a portion. Of about 150,000 clones in the sample, nearly 90% were seen once. The sample comprised PBMCs. The origin of this receptor is a woman between 35 and 50 years old in good health and CMV-seronegative. J is TRBJ1-4 and V is TRBV27; 7 bases are shared with TRBD1. The CDR3 DNA reads TGTGCCAGCAGTCCCAGGGACAGCTATCCACCTAATGAAAAACTGTTTTTT. This translates into CASSPRDSYPPNEKLFF.